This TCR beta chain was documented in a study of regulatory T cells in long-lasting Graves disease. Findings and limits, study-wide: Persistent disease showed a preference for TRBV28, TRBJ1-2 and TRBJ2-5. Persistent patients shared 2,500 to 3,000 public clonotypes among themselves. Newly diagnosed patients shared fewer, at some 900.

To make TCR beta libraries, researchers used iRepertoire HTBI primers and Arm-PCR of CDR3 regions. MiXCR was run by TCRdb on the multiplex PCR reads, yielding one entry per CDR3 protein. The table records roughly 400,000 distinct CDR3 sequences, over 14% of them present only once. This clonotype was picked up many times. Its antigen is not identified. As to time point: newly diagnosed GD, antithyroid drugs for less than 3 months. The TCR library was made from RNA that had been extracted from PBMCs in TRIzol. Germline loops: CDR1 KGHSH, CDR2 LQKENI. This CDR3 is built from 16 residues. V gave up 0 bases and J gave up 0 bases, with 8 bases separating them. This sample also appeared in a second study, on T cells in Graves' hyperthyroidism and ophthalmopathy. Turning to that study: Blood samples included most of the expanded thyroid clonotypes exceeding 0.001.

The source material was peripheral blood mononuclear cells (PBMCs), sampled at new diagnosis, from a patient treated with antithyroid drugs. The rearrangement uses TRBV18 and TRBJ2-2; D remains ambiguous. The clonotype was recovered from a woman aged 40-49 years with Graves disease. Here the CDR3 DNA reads TGTGCCAGCTCACCACCGAACGGACCGAACACCGGGGAGCTGTTTTTT. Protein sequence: CASSPPNGPNTGELFF. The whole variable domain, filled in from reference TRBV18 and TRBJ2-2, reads NAGVMQNPRHLVRRRGQEARLRCSPMKGHSHVYWYRQLPEEGLKFMVYLQKENIIDESGMPKERFSAEFPKEGPSILRIQQVVRGDSAAYFCASSPPNGPNTGELFFGEGSRLTVL.